These 21 T cell receptor beta chains came from one sample sequenced in a study of blood T cell repertoires in COVID-19. Method: immunoSEQ multiplex PCR; TCRdb's copy keeps in-frame clones and lacks some. The data hold around 300,000 clones, with around 87% observed a single time. Sequencing used peripheral blood. The receptor source for this set is a man aged 50 to 60 with active or convalescent COVID-19.

The CDR3 here is CASSIVAGIGTQPQHF. In DNA form, the CDR3 reads TGTGCCAGTAGTATAGTCGCGGGGATCGGAACCCAGCCCCAGCATTTT. The chain is built from TRBV19 and TRBJ1-5; no reliable D call. The CDR3 spans 16 residues. From germline, CDR1 is LNHDA and CDR2 SQIVND (reference sequence). Trimming took 1 base from V and 7 from J, leaving 17 bases between them.

The rearrangement links TRBV7-8 to TRBJ2-4; 7 positions match TRBD1. This CDR3 is 15 amino acids long. Germline CDR1 and CDR2: SGHVS and FQNEAQ. Trimming at V came to 5 bases and at J to 7 bases, leaving 11 bases not matched to a gene. CDR3 sequence reads: CASSPRDSPTNIQYF. The CDR3 DNA reads as TGTGCCAGCAGCCCCAGGGACAGCCCGACGAACATTCAGTACTTC.

This clone was seen only a few times. The V and J genes are TRBV5-6 and TRBJ2-1, with D perhaps TRBD2 (6 bases). The CDR3 loop spans 17 amino acids. V lost 1 base and J 0 bases, leaving 14 bases between the germline ends. CDR1 and CDR2 from the germline V gene are SGHDT and YYEEEE. The CDR3 nucleotides read TGTGCCAGCAGCTTGAATTCTGGGGGGAGCTCCTACAATGAGCAGTTCTTC. Amino acids: CASSLNSGGSSYNEQFF.

This chain connects TRBV4-3 to TRBJ1-5; D is unclear. Trimming cost V 3 bases and J 5 bases, with 17 bases left between them. Per the germline V gene, CDR1 is LGHNA and CDR2 is YSLEER. CDR3 size: 16 residues. The CDR3 region has the DNA TGCGCCAGCAGCCACTTGGTAATTTCGAGCTATCAGCCCCAGCATTTT. This encodes CASSHLVISSYQPQHF.

V is TRBV2 and J is TRBJ2-3; TRBD1 is a possible D gene (5 bases). The CDR3 spans 14 residues. Germline V lookup: CDR1 SNHLY, CDR2 FYNNEI. V gave up 2 bases and J gave up 6 bases, with 12 bases separating them. This CDR3 reads CASSERQGMDTQYF. The CDR3 coding sequence is TGTGCCAGCAGTGAAAGGCAGGGAATGGATACGCAGTATTTT.

This clone appeared a few times. The chain employs TRBV29-1 and TRBJ1-1; no reliable D call. With 2 bases removed from V and 7 bases from J, the gap between germline ends came to 11 bases. Per germline, CDR1 SQVTM and CDR2 ANQGSEA. This CDR3 is 12 amino acids long. DNA of the CDR3: TGCAGCGTTGAAAATATGAGGCTTGAAGCTTTCTTT. Residues: CSVENMRLEAFF.

The CDR3 here is CASSVGLAGTYNEQFF. The CDR3 DNA sequence: TGTGCCAGCAGCGTCGGACTAGCGGGTACCTACAATGAGCAGTTCTTC. The gene calls are TRBV9 and TRBJ2-1; 11 positions match TRBD2. Trimming removed 2 bases from V and 2 bases from J; junction bases left unmatched: 3. Germline CDR1 SGDLS, CDR2 YYNGEE. CDR3 size: 16 residues.

The chain carries TRBV7-2 and TRBJ1-2; D gene uncertain. CDR1 is SGHTA and CDR2 is FQGNSA in the germline V gene. This CDR3 is built from 14 residues. V lost 5 bases, J lost 2 bases, and 12 bases lay in between. This chain's CDR3 is CASSGPPRNYGYTF. The CDR3 nucleotides read TGTGCCAGCAGCGGGCCCCCCCGAAACTATGGCTACACCTTC.

The DNA for the CDR3 is TGTGCCAGCTCACCTAGGAGTCCAGGGGGCTTTACGAACACTGAAGCTTTCTTT. It specifies CASSPRSPGGFTNTEAFF. The rearrangement links TRBV18 to TRBJ1-1; 8 bases align to TRBD1. Germline V gene sequence: CDR1 KGHSH, CDR2 LQKENI. The V and J ends lost 3 bases and 1 base, in that order; junction bases with no gene match: 13. The CDR3 spans 18 residues.

CDR3 residues: CASSSRTESYEQYF. CDR3 nucleotides: TGCGCCAGCAGCTCCCGGACAGAGTCCTACGAGCAGTACTTC. The rearrangement links TRBV5-1 to TRBJ2-7; tentatively, D is TRBD1 (6 bases). Germline CDR1 is SGHRS and CDR2 is YFSETQ. The CDR3 has 14 residues. V dropped 3 bases and J dropped 1 base, with 11 bases sitting between them.

This clone turned up a few times. The rearrangement joins TRBV19 to TRBJ1-2; maybe TRBD1 (5 bases). The CDR3 is 16 residues long. In germline, CDR1 is LNHDA, CDR2 SQIVND (reference sequence). Trimming pared 5 bases from V and 1 base from J, leaving 17 bases between. The DNA of the CDR3 is TGTGCCAGTAGTGCGCCAGGTGGGGGGTTTAACTATGGCTACACCTTC. It is translated as CASSAPGGGFNYGYTF.

The genes are TRBV19 and TRBJ1-5, with 8 bases identical to TRBD1. The CDR3 length is 16 residues. Per the germline V gene, CDR1 is LNHDA and CDR2 is SQIVND (reference sequence). V was clipped by 7 bases and J by 0 bases; unmatched bases: 8. CDR3 residues: CASKGDRGLSNQPQHF. CDR3 nucleotide sequence: TGTGCCAGTAAGGGTGACAGGGGACTTAGCAATCAGCCCCAGCATTTT.

The V gene is TRBV9, the J gene TRBJ2-7; 9 nucleotides agree with TRBD2. Germline trimming cut 0 bases from V and 2 bases from J; bases unmatched to any gene: 3. The CDR3 is 15 amino acids. Germline V gives CDR1 SGDLS, CDR2 YYNGEE. The CDR3 reads CASSVASGEPYEQYF. CDR3 sequence (DNA): TGTGCCAGCAGCGTAGCTAGCGGGGAACCCTACGAGCAGTACTTC. The full variable domain, in which reference TRBV9 and TRBJ2-7 provide the parts outside the CDR3, is DSGVTQTPKHLITATGQRVTLRCSPRSGDLSVYWYQQSLDQGLQFLIQYYNGEERAKGNILERFSAQQFPDLHSELNLSSLELGDSALYFCASSVASGEPYEQYFGPGTRLTVT.

This clone was seen only once. V usage is TRBV10-3 and J usage is TRBJ2-5, with D possibly being TRBD2 (7 bases). There are 16 residues in the CDR3. The V gene lost 9 bases and the J gene lost 5 bases, with 25 bases spanning the gap. From germline, CDR1 is ENHRY and CDR2 SYGVKD. The CDR3 DNA reads as TGTGCCATATCCCGCTCGAGGGGGGGGGCCGGTGAGACCCAGTACTTC. Encoded protein: CAISRSRGGAGETQYF.

This chain connects TRBV9 to TRBJ2-3, with 9 nucleotides matching TRBD2. The CDR3 sequence is 12 residues long. V lost 7 bases and J lost 4; bases outside the gene matches: 1. From germline, CDR1 is SGDLS and CDR2 YYNGEE. The CDR3 nucleotides read TGTGCCAGCGGCGGGGGGGCAGATACGCAGTATTTT. It yields the protein CASGGGADTQYF.

The CDR3 region has the DNA TGTGCCAGCACCGAGCAGGGGAATCAGCCCCAGCATTTT. Its translation: CASTEQGNQPQHF. The gene calls are TRBV6-5 and TRBJ1-5, with a weak D call TRBD1 (6 bases). The CDR3 sequence is 13 residues long. Trimming stripped 7 bases from V and 4 bases from J, with 11 bases between. Germline assignment: CDR1 MNHEY and CDR2 SVGAGI.

V is TRBV10-1 and J is TRBJ2-3; TRBD2 agrees at 9 bases. CDR1 and CDR2 (germline): WNHNN, SYGVQD (reference sequence). V lost 2 bases to trimming and J lost 4 bases; unmatched junction nucleotides: 7. CDR3 size: 16 residues. The CDR3 protein is CASSEAIAGDADTQYF. The CDR3 nucleotides read TGCGCCAGCAGTGAGGCAATAGCGGGAGATGCAGATACGCAGTATTTT.

The rearrangement joins TRBV19 to TRBJ2-1, with 7 bases that match TRBD2. The length of the CDR3 is 16 residues. Trimming removed 9 bases from V and 7 bases from J; junction bases left unmatched: 18. The germline gives CDR1 LNHDA, CDR2 SQIVND (reference sequence). The chain's CDR3 is CASQGRGLSGVNEQFF. DNA of the CDR3: TGTGCCAGCCAAGGGAGGGGCCTTAGTGGTGTAAATGAGCAGTTCTTC.

The chain uses TRBV7-2 and TRBJ2-3, with 7 bases aligning to TRBD1. The CDR3 extends over 13 amino acids. V lost 5 bases and J lost 3; bases outside the gene matches: 2. Germline V gene data show CDR1 as SGHTA and CDR2 as FQGNSA. The DNA of the CDR3 is TGTGCCAGCAGCCTGGGACAGACAGATACGCAGTATTTT. This sequence encodes CASSLGQTDTQYF.

The rearrangement links TRBV18 to TRBJ1-2, with D unresolved. The CDR3 is made up of 14 amino acids. The V and J ends lost 2 bases and 1 base respectively, with 8 bases between them. CDR1 and CDR2 (germline): KGHSH, LQKENI. Written as DNA, the CDR3 is TGTGCCAGCTCACCAGGAGGGTTTAACTATGGCTACACCTTC. This gives the protein CASSPGGFNYGYTF.

The rearrangement links TRBV19 to TRBJ2-3, with D possibly TRBD2 on 5 matching bases. Trimming stripped 5 bases from V and 0 bases from J, with 15 bases between. Germline lookup yields CDR1 LNHDA and CDR2 SQIVND (reference sequence). The CDR3 length is 16 residues. The CDR3: CASSPPRDSSTDTQYF. In DNA form, the CDR3 reads TGTGCCAGTAGTCCCCCCCGGGATTCTAGCACAGATACGCAGTATTTT.